Listed below are T cell receptor beta chains from one sample, sequenced in a study of regulatory T cells in long-lasting Graves disease. Using its own MiXCR run on the multiplex PCR reads, TCRdb lists one record per CDR3 protein. The table includes 500,000 or so distinct CDR3 sequences, about 15% detected once. This sample also belongs to another study, concerning T cells in Graves' hyperthyroidism and ophthalmopathy.

This specimen was peripheral blood mononuclear cells (PBMCs), taken at new diagnosis, from a patient treated with antithyroid drugs. All receptors come from a woman between 50 and 59 years old with Graves disease. CDR3s include the opening cysteine and the closing phenylalanine or tryptophan. Fields, in order: J gene, clone size, CDR3 length, V gene, D gene, CDR3 DNA, CDR3 protein. The D gene is left open where the match is weak. Clone size is given for some rows only: seen once, a few or many times, or a class if the clone is expanded.

>TRBJ2-5|few|13|TRBV6-2/TRBV6-3|NA
TGTGCCAGCAGTTTTGCGGGATCGAAGACCCAGTACTTC
CASSFAGSKTQYF
>TRBJ2-1|many|15|TRBV5-4|NA
TGTGCCAGCAGATCGACGGCAGGGGATTACAATGAGCAGTTCTTC
CASRSTAGDYNEQFF
>TRBJ2-3|NA|15|TRBV19|NA
TGTGCCAGCTCAATAGGGGCAGGGGCTACAGATACGCAGTATTTT
CASSIGAGATDTQYF
>TRBJ1-4|few|13|TRBV7-9|TRBD1
TGTGCCAGTTCGACAGGGTCTAATGAAAAACTGTTTTTT
CASSTGSNEKLFF
>TRBJ1-4|NA|13|TRBV10-2|NA
TGCGCCAGCAGAAGCCGGGAGGCTGAAAAACTGTTTTTT
CASRSREAEKLFF
>TRBJ2-7|many|13|TRBV6-2/TRBV6-3|TRBD1
TGTGCCAGCCAAAGACCACAGGGGTACGAGCAGTACTTC
CASQRPQGYEQYF
>TRBJ2-5|many|17|TRBV7-9|TRBD2
TGTGCCAGCAGCTTAGCCCAGACTAGCGGGAGGATGGAGACCCAGTACTTC
CASSLAQTSGRMETQYF
>TRBJ2-2|NA|13|TRBV10-1|TRBD2
TGCGCCAGTGGACTAGCGGGAGCCGGGGAGCTGTTATTT
CASGLAGAGELLF
>TRBJ1-3|few|15|TRBV9|NA
TGTGCCAGCAGCGCGACCGGGAGCTCTGGAAACACCATATATTTT
CASSATGSSGNTIYF
>TRBJ2-6|many|17|TRBV28|NA
TGTGCCAGCAGTTTTAGATCGGGGGTCCCTGGGGCCAACGTCCTGACTTTC
CASSFRSGVPGANVLTF
>TRBJ2-3|many|14|TRBV30|NA
TGTGCCTGGAGGGGGGCCAGTAGCACAGATACGCAGTATTTT
CAWRGASSTDTQYF
>TRBJ2-7|many|14|TRBV4-1|NA
TGCGCCAGCAGCCAAGAAGACGGATTTCTCGAGCAGTACTTC
CASSQEDGFLEQYF
>TRBJ2-7|NA|14|TRBV20-1|NA
TGCAGTGCTGGAAACGCGGCAGCCCCCTACGAGCAGTACTTC
CSAGNAAAPYEQYF
>TRBJ1-1|many|14|TRBV27|NA
TGTGCCAGCAGTTTTTGGGGCAGGGAGGCTGAAGCTTTCTTT
CASSFWGREAEAFF
>TRBJ2-1|many|16|TRBV20-1|TRBD1
TGCAGTGCTAGTAATCGACAGGGACCCTCCTACAATGAGCAGTTCTTC
CSASNRQGPSYNEQFF
>TRBJ1-1|few|17|TRBV25-1|NA
TGTGCCAGCAGTGAGCCCGAAGGGCTGGGGTTTAACACTGAAGCTTTCTTT
CASSEPEGLGFNTEAFF
>TRBJ2-3|many|16|TRBV7-9|NA
TGTGCCAGCAGCTTAGCAGTTTTAGCGGGCACAGATACGCAGTATTTT
CASSLAVLAGTDTQYF
>TRBJ2-7|NA|15|TRBV28|TRBD1
TGTGCCAGCACCCCTATGACAGGGGGATCCTACGAGCAGTACTTC
CASTPMTGGSYEQYF
>TRBJ2-7|NA|15|TRBV4-1|TRBD2
TGCGCCAGCAGCCAAGTAGCGGGAGGCGACTACGAGCAGTACTTC
CASSQVAGGDYEQYF
>TRBJ2-3|many|15|TRBV5-1|TRBD1
TGCGCCAGCAGCCGGACAGGGATTAGCACAGATACGCAGTATTTT
CASSRTGISTDTQYF
>TRBJ1-1|many|16|TRBV19|NA
TGTGCCAGTAGTATTCCACGGGGACGGATGAACACTGAAGCTTTCTTT
CASSIPRGRMNTEAFF
>TRBJ1-3|NA|21|TRBV5-5|NA
TGTGCCAGCAGCCGTTGGCGGAATCAGCCCTCGCCTTCTTCATCTGGAAACACCATATATTTT
CASSRWRNQPSPSSSGNTIYF
>TRBJ2-1|few|17|TRBV20-1|NA
TGCAGTGCCCAGACCCCTAGGGCGGGGTCTTTCTACAATGAGCAGTTCTTC
CSAQTPRAGSFYNEQFF
>TRBJ2-7|NA|11|TRBV11-3|NA
TGTGCCAGCAGCTCGACAGGTGGTATATACTTC
CASSSTGGIYF
>TRBJ1-2|many|13|TRBV28|NA
TGTGCCAGCAGTTCGGCGGATAAATATGGCTACACCTTC
CASSSADKYGYTF
>TRBJ2-5|NA|15|TRBV7-2|NA
TGTGCCAGCAGCTTAGATTGGACACCACAAGAGACCCAGTGCTTC
CASSLDWTPQETQCF
>TRBJ2-5|NA|15|TRBV9|TRBD1
TGTGCCAGCAGCGGTTTTCGGGACAGAAAAGAGACCCAGTACTTC
CASSGFRDRKETQYF
>TRBJ2-1|many|14|TRBV7-9|TRBD2
TGTGCCAGCAGCATGGAGGGACTAGTCGATGAGCAGTTCTTC
CASSMEGLVDEQFF
>TRBJ1-4|few|14|TRBV28|NA
TGTGCCAGCAGTAACCGGGGGAGGGCCGAAAAACTGTTTTTT
CASSNRGRAEKLFF
>TRBJ1-2|NA|15|TRBV29-1|TRBD1
TGCAGCGTTGAAGGTGGGGGACAGGCTAACTATGGCTACACCTTC
CSVEGGGQANYGYTF
>TRBJ2-2|few|16|TRBV7-2|TRBD2
TGTGCCAGCAGCTCGAGGACTAGCGGTAACACCGGGGAGCTGTTTTTT
CASSSRTSGNTGELFF
>TRBJ2-7|few|15|TRBV7-9|NA
TGTGCCAGCAGCTATGGGCAGCGGTTAAGCCACGAGCAGTACTTC
CASSYGQRLSHEQYF
>TRBJ2-1|NA|15|TRBV24-1|NA
TGTGCCACCGGGAATCGTGGCGGGGCATACAATGAGCAGTTCTTC
CATGNRGGAYNEQFF
>TRBJ2-3|NA|15|TRBV24-1|NA
TGTGCCACCAGTGACCCACGGGGTTCAATGAATACGCAGTATTTT
CATSDPRGSMNTQYF
>TRBJ2-1|NA|15|TRBV19|TRBD1
TGTGCCAGTAATGCCGGGACAGGGACATACAATGAGCAGTTCTTC
CASNAGTGTYNEQFF
>TRBJ2-1|NA|15|TRBV19|TRBD2
TGTGCCAGTAAAAAGGGGAGGGGCTCCTACAATGAGCAGTTCTTC
CASKKGRGSYNEQFF